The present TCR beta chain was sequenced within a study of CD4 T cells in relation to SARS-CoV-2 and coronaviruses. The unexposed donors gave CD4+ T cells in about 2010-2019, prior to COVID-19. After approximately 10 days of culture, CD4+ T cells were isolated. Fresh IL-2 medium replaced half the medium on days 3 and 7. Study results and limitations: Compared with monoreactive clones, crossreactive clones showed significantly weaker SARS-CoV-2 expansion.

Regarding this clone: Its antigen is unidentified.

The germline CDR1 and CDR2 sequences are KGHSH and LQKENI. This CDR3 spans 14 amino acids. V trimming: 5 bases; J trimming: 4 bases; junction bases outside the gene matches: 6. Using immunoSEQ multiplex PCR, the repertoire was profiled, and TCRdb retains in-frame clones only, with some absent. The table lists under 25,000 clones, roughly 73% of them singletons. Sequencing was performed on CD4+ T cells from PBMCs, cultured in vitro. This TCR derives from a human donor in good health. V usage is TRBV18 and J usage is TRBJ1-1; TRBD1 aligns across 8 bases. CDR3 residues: CASSSNRGSTEAFF. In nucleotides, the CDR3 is TGTGCCAGCTCATCTAACAGGGGGAGCACTGAAGCTTTCTTT.